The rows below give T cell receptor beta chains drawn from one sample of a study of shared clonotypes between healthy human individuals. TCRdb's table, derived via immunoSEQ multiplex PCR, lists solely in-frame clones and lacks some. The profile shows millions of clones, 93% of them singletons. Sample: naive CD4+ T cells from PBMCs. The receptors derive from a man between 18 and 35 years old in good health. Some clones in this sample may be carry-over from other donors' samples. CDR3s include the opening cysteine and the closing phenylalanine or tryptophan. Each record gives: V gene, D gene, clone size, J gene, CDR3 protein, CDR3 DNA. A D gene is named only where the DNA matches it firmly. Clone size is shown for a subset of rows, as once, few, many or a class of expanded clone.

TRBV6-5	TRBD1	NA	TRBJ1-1	CASSRSTGGIAEAFF	TGTGCCAGCAGTCGGTCGACAGGGGGTATAGCTGAAGCTTTCTTT
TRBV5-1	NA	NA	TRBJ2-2	CASSWLTGDTGELFF	TGCGCCAGCAGCTGGTTGACGGGAGACACCGGGGAGCTGTTTTTT
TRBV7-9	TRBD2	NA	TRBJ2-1	CASSPGLAGGGNEQFF	TGTGCCAGCAGCCCAGGACTAGCGGGAGGAGGCAATGAGCAGTTCTTC
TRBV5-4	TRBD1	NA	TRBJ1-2	CASSFRDRDNYGYTF	TGTGCCAGCAGCTTCCGGGACAGGGACAACTATGGCTACACCTTC
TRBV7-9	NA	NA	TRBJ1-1	CASSLGWPGGAFF	TGTGCCAGCAGCTTAGGGTGGCCCGGGGGAGCTTTCTTT
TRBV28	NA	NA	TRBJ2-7	CASKQRLYEQYF	TGTGCCAGCAAACAGAGGCTTTACGAGCAGTACTTC
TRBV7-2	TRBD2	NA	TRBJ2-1	CASSPSGVVYNEQFF	TGTGCCAGCAGCCCTAGCGGAGTAGTCTACAATGAGCAGTTCTTC
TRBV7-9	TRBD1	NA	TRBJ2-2	CASSPRQGLKTGELFF	TGTGCCAGCAGCCCAAGACAGGGGCTGAAGACCGGGGAGCTGTTTTTT
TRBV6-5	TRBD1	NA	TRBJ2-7	CASSFDRGPYEQYF	TGTGCCAGCAGTTTCGACAGGGGTCCTTACGAGCAGTACTTC
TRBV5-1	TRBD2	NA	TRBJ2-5	CASSHASGSQETQYF	TGCGCCAGCAGCCACGCTAGCGGGAGTCAAGAGACCCAGTACTTC
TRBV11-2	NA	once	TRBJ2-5	CASSPRRRETQYF	TGTGCCAGCAGCCCCCGGCGGCGGGAGACCCAGTACTTC
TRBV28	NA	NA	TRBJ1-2	CASSRWGTGKGYTF	TGTGCCAGCAGTAGGTGGGGGACCGGGAAGGGCTACACCTTC
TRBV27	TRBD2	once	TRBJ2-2	CASSLQAGGTGELFF	TGTGCCAGCAGTTTACAGGCGGGAGGCACCGGGGAGCTGTTTTTT
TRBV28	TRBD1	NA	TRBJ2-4	CASSLGQGNIQYF	TGTGCCAGCAGTTTGGGACAGGGAAACATTCAGTACTTC
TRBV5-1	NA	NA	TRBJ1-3	CASNTGHPGNTIYF	TGCGCCAGCAATACAGGCCACCCTGGAAACACCATATATTTT
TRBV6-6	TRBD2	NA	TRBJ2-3	CASRTRESTDTQYF	TGTGCCAGCAGGACGCGGGAGTCGACAGATACGCAGTATTTT